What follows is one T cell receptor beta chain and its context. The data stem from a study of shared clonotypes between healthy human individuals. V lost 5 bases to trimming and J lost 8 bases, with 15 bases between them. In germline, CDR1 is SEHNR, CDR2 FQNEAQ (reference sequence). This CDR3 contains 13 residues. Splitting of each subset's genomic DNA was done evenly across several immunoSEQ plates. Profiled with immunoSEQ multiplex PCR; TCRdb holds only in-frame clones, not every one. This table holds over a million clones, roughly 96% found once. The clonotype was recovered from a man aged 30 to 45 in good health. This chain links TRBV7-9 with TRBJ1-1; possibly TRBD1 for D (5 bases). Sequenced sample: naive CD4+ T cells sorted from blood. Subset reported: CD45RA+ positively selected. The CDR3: CASSTITGAEAFF. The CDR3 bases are TGTGCCAGCAGCACGATAACAGGCGCGGAAGCTTTCTTT.